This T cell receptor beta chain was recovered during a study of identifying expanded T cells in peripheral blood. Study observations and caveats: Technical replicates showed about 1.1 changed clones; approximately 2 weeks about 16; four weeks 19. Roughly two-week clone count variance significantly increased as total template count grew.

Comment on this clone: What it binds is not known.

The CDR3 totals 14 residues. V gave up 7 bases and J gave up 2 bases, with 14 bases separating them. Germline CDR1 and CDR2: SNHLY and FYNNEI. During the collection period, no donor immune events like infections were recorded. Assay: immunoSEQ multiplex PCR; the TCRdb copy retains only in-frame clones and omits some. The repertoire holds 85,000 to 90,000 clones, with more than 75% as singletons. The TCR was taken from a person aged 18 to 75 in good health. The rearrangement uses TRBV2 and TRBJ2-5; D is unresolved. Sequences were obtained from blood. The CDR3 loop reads CASTQGNGQETQYF. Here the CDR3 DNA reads TGTGCCAGCACCCAAGGGAATGGACAAGAGACCCAGTACTTC.